The entry below gives a single T cell receptor (beta chain) sequence along with its context. This specimen comes from a study of blood T cell repertoires in COVID-19. Germline lookup yields CDR1 LGHNA and CDR2 YSLEER. The CDR3 sequence is 15 residues long. Trimming removed 0 bases from V and 5 bases from J, with 13 bases in between. Some clones are missing from TCRdb's copy, which holds only in-frame ones; the method was immunoSEQ multiplex PCR. Of about 670,000 clones listed, about 90% were seen once; the top ten hold approximately 0.3%. This chain links TRBV4-3 with TRBJ2-5; D unclear. What was sequenced was peripheral blood. The sequence was obtained from a woman under 30 with acute or convalescent COVID-19. This chain's CDR3 is CASSQDAPPRETQYF. CDR3 DNA: TGCGCCAGCAGCCAAGATGCCCCCCCCAGGGAGACCCAGTACTTC.